The 26 T cell receptor beta chains listed next were all sequenced from one sample in a study of T cell responses to AZD1222 COVID-19 vaccine. The assay was immunoSEQ multiplex PCR, and TCRdb's table has in-frame clones only and misses some. The sample includes approximately 160,000 clones, 91% of them seen just once. The sample in question was peripheral blood, obtained on day 0 of AZD1222 vaccination. These TCRs come from an adult in good health.

The rearrangement uses TRBV9 and TRBJ1-6; D is perhaps TRBD1 (5 bases). Trimming pared 0 bases from V and 7 bases from J, leaving 11 bases between. This CDR3 spans 15 amino acids. Germline-derived CDR1 and CDR2 are SGDLS and YYNGEE. CDR3 nucleotide sequence: TGTGCCAGCAGCGTAGCGGAGACAGCCAATTCACCCCTCCACTTT. This sequence encodes CASSVAETANSPLHF.

Only one count was recorded for this clone. Distinct nucleotide sequences in the sample also encode this CDR3. The V gene is TRBV6-5, the J gene TRBJ1-6; 8 bases line up with TRBD1. CDR1 is MNHEY, CDR2 SVGAGI, per germline. The CDR3 runs 13 residues. The J segment lost 7 bases and the V segment lost 5 bases, leaving 1 base of the junction unmatched. The chain's CDR3 is CASSQGANSPLHF. The CDR3 DNA reads as TGTGCCAGCAGTCAGGGGGCGAATTCACCCCTCCACTTT.

The rearrangement uses TRBV28 and TRBJ1-5; no definite D call. The CDR3 consists of 14 residues. V was clipped by 6 bases and J by 0 bases, with 9 bases between them. CDR1 and CDR2 (germline): MDHEN, SYDVKM. The CDR3 DNA sequence: TGTGCCAGCAGCCAAACACCTAGCAATCAGCCCCAGCATTTT. The encoded protein is CASSQTPSNQPQHF. Full variable domain (outside the CDR3, taken from reference TRBV28 and TRBJ1-5): DVKVTQSSRYLVKRTGEKVFLECVQDMDHENMFWYRQDPGLGLRLIYFSYDVKMKEKGDIPEGYSVSREKKERFSLILESASTNQTSMYLCASSQTPSNQPQHFGDGTRLSIL.

This chain uses TRBV6-2 or TRBV6-3 with TRBJ1-5, with 8 positions matching TRBD1. After removal of 6 bases from V and 0 bases from J, the junction contained 13 bases not matched to a gene. CDR3 length: 18 amino acids. The germline gives CDR1 MNHEY, CDR2 SVGEGT. This chain's CDR3 is CASSSRDRLHYSNQPQHF. In DNA form, the CDR3 reads TGTGCCAGCAGCTCGCGGGACAGGTTACACTATAGCAATCAGCCCCAGCATTTT.

The chain has TRBV5-6 and TRBJ2-7; a weak D match, TRBD2 (6 bases). This CDR3 has 14 amino acids. Between the trimmed V and J ends, which lost 1 base and 5 bases, there was a span of 13 bases. Germline V gene data show CDR1 as SGHDT and CDR2 as YYEEEE. The CDR3 bases are TGTGCCAGCAGCTTGTACGGTTGGGGGGACGAGCAGTACTTC. This translates into CASSLYGWGDEQYF.

The chain carries TRBV7-8 and TRBJ2-5, with 9 bases fitting TRBD2. The J segment lost 3 bases and the V segment lost 3 bases, leaving 5 bases of the junction unmatched. Germline values: CDR1 SGHVS, CDR2 FQNEAQ. CDR3 length: 15 residues. CDR3 in amino acids: CASSFSQREEETQYF. The CDR3 DNA is TGTGCCAGCAGCTTTTCACAGCGGGAGGAAGAGACCCAGTACTTC.

The chain carries TRBV7-9 and TRBJ1-2, with a possible D match to TRBD1 (6 bases). Trimming removed 5 bases at V and 4 bases at J, with 14 bases between. This CDR3 comprises 14 residues. Germline lookup yields CDR1 SEHNR and CDR2 FQNEAQ (reference sequence). Here the CDR3 DNA reads TGTGCCAGCAGCGCGGCCGACAGGATCTATGGCTACACCTTC. Its translation: CASSAADRIYGYTF.

The chain employs TRBV4-1 and TRBJ1-2, with TRBD1 identical over 7 bases. Germline trimming cut 4 bases from V and 6 bases from J; bases unmatched to any gene: 14. Germline loops: CDR1 MGHRA, CDR2 YSYEKL. The CDR3 is 16 amino acids. The CDR3 region is CASSPTGQKGANGYTF. CDR3 coding DNA: TGCGCCAGCAGCCCTACGGGACAGAAGGGAGCTAATGGCTACACCTTC.

V is TRBV19 and J is TRBJ1-2; the D gene is possibly TRBD1 (5 bases). Germline CDR1 LNHDA, CDR2 SQIVND (reference sequence). The CDR3 is 11 amino acids. The CDR3 sequence: CVSDLRGGYTF. The DNA of the CDR3 is TGTGTTTCGGATTTAAGGGGTGGCTACACCTTC. Full variable domain (remainder filled in from reference TRBV19 and TRBJ1-2): DGGITQSPKYLFRKEGQNVTLSCEQNLNHDAMYWYRQDPGQGLRLIYYSQIVNDFQKGDIAEGYSVSREKKESFPLTVTSAQKNPTAFYLCVSDLRGGYTFGSGTRLTVV.

J is TRBJ2-7 and V is TRBV7-9, with 7 bases aligning to TRBD1. This CDR3 has 15 amino acids. The junction had 10 bases not matched to a gene; V was cut back by 5 bases and J by 3 bases. Looked up from germline, CDR1 is SEHNR and CDR2 is FQNEAQ (reference sequence). CDR3 residues: CASSPSTGIVYEQYF. The CDR3 DNA sequence: TGTGCCAGCAGCCCGTCGACAGGGATTGTCTACGAGCAGTACTTC.

This CDR3 is CASSLGTGRVNNEQFF. The CDR3 coding sequence is TGTGCCAGCAGCTTAGGGACAGGGAGGGTGAACAATGAGCAGTTCTTC. The chain couples TRBV7-9 to TRBJ2-1; TRBD1 is a possible D gene (8 bases). The V gene lost 1 base and the J gene lost 5 bases, with 15 bases spanning the gap. This CDR3 comprises 16 residues. The germline CDR1 and CDR2 sequences are SEHNR and FQNEAQ (reference sequence).

This clone was seen only a few times. J is TRBJ1-6 and V is TRBV4-3; unclear D gene. Looked up from germline, CDR1 is LGHNA and CDR2 is YSLEER. Between the trimmed V and J ends, which lost 4 bases and 7 bases, there was a span of 14 bases. The CDR3 consists of 15 residues. CDR3 region: CASSLERSLNSPLHF. Written as DNA, the CDR3 is TGCGCCAGCAGCCTTGAGAGGAGCTTGAATTCACCCCTCCACTTT.

The chain is built from TRBV4-3 and TRBJ1-2; weak D call: TRBD1 (5 bases). Trimming took 0 bases from V and 4 from J, leaving 21 bases between them. This CDR3 region has 18 residues. Germline lookup yields CDR1 LGHNA and CDR2 YSLEER. CDR3 residues: CASSQDRVAGDSFYGYTF. For the CDR3, the DNA is TGCGCCAGCAGCCAAGATCGAGTGGCGGGGGACTCATTCTATGGCTACACCTTC.

V usage is TRBV6-4 and J usage is TRBJ2-7; tentatively, D is TRBD1 (5 bases). The ends were cut back, 4 bases at V and 0 bases at J, with 16 bases in the middle. Germline-derived CDR1 and CDR2 are MRHNA and SNTAGT. This CDR3 region has 16 residues. The CDR3 DNA reads TGTGCCAGCAGTGGCCAGGGAAGAAGGTCCTCCTACGAGCAGTACTTC. It translates to CASSGQGRRSSYEQYF.

V gene TRBV6-5 combines with J gene TRBJ1-5; D is perhaps TRBD1 (5 bases). The CDR3 sequence is 12 residues long. Germline loops: CDR1 MNHEY, CDR2 SVGAGI. V lost 8 bases and J 7 bases, leaving 12 bases between the germline ends. In nucleotides, the CDR3 is TGTGCCAGCGGGGCGGGGGACCAGCCCCAGCATTTT. This codes for CASGAGDQPQHF.

The rearrangement uses TRBV28 and TRBJ2-7; possible D gene TRBD1, 5 bases. CDR3 length: 13 residues. V was shortened by 5 bases and J by 3 bases, with 11 bases between the two germline ends. From germline, CDR1 is MDHEN and CDR2 SYDVKM. The chain's CDR3 is CASSQGPNYEQYF. In DNA, the CDR3 is TGTGCCAGCAGTCAGGGCCCCAACTACGAGCAGTACTTC.

This clone was seen a single time. The chain combines TRBV19 with TRBJ1-5; D might be TRBD1 (6 bases). The CDR3 contains 14 residues. V lost 6 bases and J 7 bases, leaving 16 bases between the germline ends. Germline lookup yields CDR1 LNHDA and CDR2 SQIVND (reference sequence). Here the CDR3 reads CASSLQGRGQPQHF. In DNA form, the CDR3 reads TGTGCCAGTAGCCTTCAGGGGCGGGGGCAGCCCCAGCATTTT.

The V gene is TRBV27, the J gene TRBJ2-1, with 8 bases fitting TRBD2. J was trimmed by 2 bases and V by 6 bases; bases with no gene match: 9. CDR3 length: 16 residues. Germline CDR1 and CDR2: MNHEY and SMNVEV (reference sequence). Written as DNA, the CDR3 is TGTGCCAGCAGCGCCTGGGGTAGCGGGACCTACAATGAGCAGTTCTTC. Its translation: CASSAWGSGTYNEQFF.

This chain uses TRBV27 with TRBJ2-1; 8 nucleotides match TRBD1. V lost 5 bases and J lost 10; bases outside the gene matches: 10. Per the germline V gene, CDR1 is MNHEY and CDR2 is SMNVEV (reference sequence). The CDR3 consists of 14 residues. CDR3 bases: TGTGCCAGCAGTCCCGGACAGGGTCTACGGGAGCAGTTCTTC. It encodes CASSPGQGLREQFF.

The chain combines TRBV29-1 with TRBJ2-5; TRBD2 agrees at 8 bases. The trim removed 4 bases at V and 0 bases at J, leaving 7 bases unmatched. CDR1 is SQVTM and CDR2 is ANQGSEA in the germline V gene. The CDR3 is made up of 15 amino acids. CDR3 sequence: CSVARLAPNQETQYF. As DNA, the CDR3 is TGCAGCGTTGCCAGACTAGCGCCTAACCAAGAGACCCAGTACTTC.

This clone was detected only once. V gene TRBV7-9 combines with J gene TRBJ2-1; D might be TRBD1 or TRBD2, each matching 6 bases. The CDR3 runs 14 residues. The V gene's germline CDR1 is SEHNR and CDR2 FQNEAQ (reference sequence). V was cut by 1 base and J by 5 bases, with 9 bases left in between. CDR3 region: CASSLGGADNEQFF. The CDR3 DNA sequence: TGTGCCAGCAGCTTAGGGGGGGCGGACAATGAGCAGTTCTTC.

The chain links TRBV7-8 to TRBJ2-3; 8 bases are a match to TRBD1. Germline assignment: CDR1 SGHVS and CDR2 FQNEAQ. J was trimmed by 6 bases and V by 5 bases; bases with no gene match: 4. The CDR3 is 13 amino acids. CDR3 sequence reads: CASSVNRGDTQYF. The CDR3 region has the DNA TGTGCCAGCAGCGTTAACAGGGGGGATACGCAGTATTTT.

This chain joins TRBV6-5 and TRBJ2-2, with a tentative D call TRBD1 (6 bases). Trimming stripped 6 bases from V and 7 bases from J, with 18 bases between. This CDR3 contains 15 residues. The germline V gene encodes CDR1 MNHEY and CDR2 SVGAGI. The CDR3 DNA reads TGTGCCAGCAGCCAGCAGGGGTGGAGGAACGGGGAGCTGTTTTTT. Protein: CASSQQGWRNGELFF.

J is TRBJ2-7 and V is TRBV2; D is undetermined. The ends were cut back, 6 bases at V and 0 bases at J, with 12 bases in the middle. Per germline, CDR1 SNHLY and CDR2 FYNNEI. The CDR3 extends over 14 amino acids. The CDR3 DNA sequence: TGTGCCAGCAGGATGGACGGTATCTCCTACGAGCAGTACTTC. This translates into CASRMDGISYEQYF.

V and J are TRBV19 and TRBJ2-1; 10 bases are a match to TRBD2. The CDR3 length is 19 residues. The V and J ends lost 0 bases and 5 bases, in that order; junction bases with no gene match: 13. Germline V gene sequence: CDR1 LNHDA, CDR2 SQIVND (reference sequence). The CDR3 loop is CASSIELSRASGRNNEQFF. In DNA form, the CDR3 reads TGTGCCAGTAGTATAGAACTTAGTAGGGCTAGCGGGAGAAACAATGAGCAGTTCTTC.

This chain joins TRBV19 and TRBJ1-2; TRBD1 agrees at 7 bases. Germline V gives CDR1 LNHDA, CDR2 SQIVND (reference sequence). V dropped 7 bases and J dropped 8; count of bases not matched to a gene: 13. The CDR3 has 14 residues. The CDR3 nucleotides read TGTGCCAGTACCCCTCTCGACAGGGAGGACGGCTACACCTTC. This translates into CASTPLDREDGYTF. Filled out from reference TRBV19 and TRBJ1-2, the complete variable domain reads DGGITQSPKYLFRKEGQNVTLSCEQNLNHDAMYWYRQDPGQGLRLIYYSQIVNDFQKGDIAEGYSVSREKKESFPLTVTSAQKNPTAFYLCASTPLDREDGYTFGSGTRLTVV.